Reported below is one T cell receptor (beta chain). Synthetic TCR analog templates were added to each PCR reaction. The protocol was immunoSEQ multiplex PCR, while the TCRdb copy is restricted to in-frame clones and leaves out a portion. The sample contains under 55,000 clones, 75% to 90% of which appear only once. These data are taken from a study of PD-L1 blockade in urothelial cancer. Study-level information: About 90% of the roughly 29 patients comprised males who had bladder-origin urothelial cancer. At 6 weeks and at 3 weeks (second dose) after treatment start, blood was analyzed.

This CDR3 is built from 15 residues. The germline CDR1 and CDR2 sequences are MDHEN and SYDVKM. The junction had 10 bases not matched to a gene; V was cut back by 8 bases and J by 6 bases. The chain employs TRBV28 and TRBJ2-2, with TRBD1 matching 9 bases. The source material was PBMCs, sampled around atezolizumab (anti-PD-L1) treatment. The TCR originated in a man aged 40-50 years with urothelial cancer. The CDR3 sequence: CASSFPGTGPGELFF. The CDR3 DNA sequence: TGTGCCAGCTCCTTTCCGGGGACAGGGCCCGGGGAGCTGTTTTTT.